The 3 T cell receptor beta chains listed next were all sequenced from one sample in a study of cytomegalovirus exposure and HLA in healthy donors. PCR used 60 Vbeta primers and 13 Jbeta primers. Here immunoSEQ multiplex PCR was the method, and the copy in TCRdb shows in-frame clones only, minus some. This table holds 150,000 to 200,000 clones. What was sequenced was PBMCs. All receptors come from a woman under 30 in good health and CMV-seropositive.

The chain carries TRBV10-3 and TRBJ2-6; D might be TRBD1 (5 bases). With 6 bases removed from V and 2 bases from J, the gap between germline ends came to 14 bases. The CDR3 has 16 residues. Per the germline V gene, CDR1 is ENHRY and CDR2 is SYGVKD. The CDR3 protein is CAISPAGNTGANVLTF. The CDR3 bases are TGTGCCATCAGCCCGGCAGGGAATACTGGGGCCAACGTCCTGACTTTC.

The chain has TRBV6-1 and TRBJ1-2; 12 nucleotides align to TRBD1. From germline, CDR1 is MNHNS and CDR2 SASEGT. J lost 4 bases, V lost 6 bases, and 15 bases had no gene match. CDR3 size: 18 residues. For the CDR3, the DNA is TGTGCCAGCAGAGAACCTGCTTGGGACAGGGGGCGAAGCTATGGCTACACCTTC. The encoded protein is CASREPAWDRGRSYGYTF.

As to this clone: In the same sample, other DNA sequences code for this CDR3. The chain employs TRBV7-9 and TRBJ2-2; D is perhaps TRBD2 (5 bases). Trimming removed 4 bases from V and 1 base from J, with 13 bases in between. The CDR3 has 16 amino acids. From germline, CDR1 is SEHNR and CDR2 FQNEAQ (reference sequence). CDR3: CASSSGGRLNTGELFF. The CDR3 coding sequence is TGTGCCAGCAGCTCAGGAGGACGGTTGAACACCGGGGAGCTGTTTTTT.